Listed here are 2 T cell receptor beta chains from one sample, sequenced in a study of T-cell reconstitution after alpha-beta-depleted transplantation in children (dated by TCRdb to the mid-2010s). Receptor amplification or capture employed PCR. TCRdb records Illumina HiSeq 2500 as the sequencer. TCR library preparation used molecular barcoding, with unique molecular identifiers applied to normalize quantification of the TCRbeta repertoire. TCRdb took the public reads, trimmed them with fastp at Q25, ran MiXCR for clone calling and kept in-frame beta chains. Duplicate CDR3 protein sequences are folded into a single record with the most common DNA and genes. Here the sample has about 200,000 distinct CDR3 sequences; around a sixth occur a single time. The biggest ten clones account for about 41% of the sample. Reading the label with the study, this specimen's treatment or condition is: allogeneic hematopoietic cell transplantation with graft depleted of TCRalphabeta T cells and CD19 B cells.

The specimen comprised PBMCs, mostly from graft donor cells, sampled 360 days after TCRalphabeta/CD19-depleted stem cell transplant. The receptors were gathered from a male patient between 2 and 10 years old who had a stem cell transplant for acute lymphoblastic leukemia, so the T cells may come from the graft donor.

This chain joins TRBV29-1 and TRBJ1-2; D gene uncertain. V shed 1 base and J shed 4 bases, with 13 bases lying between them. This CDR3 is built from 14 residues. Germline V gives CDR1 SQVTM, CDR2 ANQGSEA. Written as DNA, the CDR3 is TGCAGCGTTGAAGGTGCAGGTATTCGCTATGGCTACACCTTC. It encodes CSVEGAGIRYGYTF.

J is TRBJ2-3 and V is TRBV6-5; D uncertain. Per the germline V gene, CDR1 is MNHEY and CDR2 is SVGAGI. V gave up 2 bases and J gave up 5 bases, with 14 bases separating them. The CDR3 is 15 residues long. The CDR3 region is CASSYARDTLDTQYF. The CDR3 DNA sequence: TGTGCCAGCAGTTACGCCCGTGATACACTAGATACGCAGTATTTT.